These T cell receptor beta chains were read from a single sample in a study of CXCR3-negative and CXCR3-positive naive CD8 T cells. TCRdb re-called the 5' RACE reads; one entry per CDR3 protein, DNA not given. Its listing shows 150,000 or so distinct CDR3 sequences. The sequenced material came from naive CXCR3+ CD8+ T cells from blood. The receptor source for this set is a human donor in good health. Some clones in this sample may be carry-over from other donors' samples. The CDR3 runs from the conserved cysteine through the conserved F or W.

v_call,j_call,cdr3_aa
TRBV19,TRBJ2-5,CASSPRTQETQYF
TRBV10-3,TRBJ2-1,CAISETISDSVYNEQFF
TRBV19,TRBJ1-1,CASSPVLYYTEAFF
TRBV4-2,TRBJ1-3,CASSQPDRVTGNTIYF
TRBV27,TRBJ1-4,CASSPGSGAGKLFF
TRBV28,TRBJ2-1,CASSGTSGTYNEQFF
TRBV30,TRBJ2-3,CAWTGLAGGPSTDTQYF
TRBV12-3/TRBV12-4,TRBJ2-3,CASSDRGPTDTQYF
TRBV15,TRBJ2-1,CATSVSGLNNEQFF
TRBV28,TRBJ2-2,CASSQGTGKPNTGELFF
TRBV9,TRBJ2-3,CASSASRTGGASDTQYF
TRBV5-1,TRBJ2-1,CASSAGLAGEVGNEQFF
TRBV27,TRBJ1-6,CASSWVGDNSPLHF
TRBV7-3,TRBJ2-1,CASSLNDGNNEQFF
TRBV14,TRBJ2-5,CASSHWRETQYF
TRBV4-1,TRBJ2-3,CASSTQARATDTQYF
TRBV12-3/TRBV12-4,TRBJ2-5,CASSLLPGGPTETQYF
TRBV21-1,TRBJ1-1,CASSMGAGDTEAFF
TRBV19,TRBJ2-1,CASSITAREGRFTHLNEQFF
TRBV9,TRBJ1-5,CASSVASGQPQHF
TRBV7-9,TRBJ2-5,CASSYSPLLGQKETQYF
TRBV7-2,TRBJ1-2,CASSLWERGAGSYGHTF
TRBV3-1,TRBJ1-2,CASSPASSVYGYTF
TRBV28,TRBJ2-1,CASSSERGGSYNEQFF
TRBV4-1,TRBJ2-5,CASSQEPRGGLETQYF
TRBV4-1,TRBJ2-7,CASSQVAGATYEQYF
TRBV5-6,TRBJ2-1,CASSWGASNEQFF
TRBV7-9,TRBJ2-1,CASSLSNEQFF
TRBV9,TRBJ2-1,CASSGTSWDEQFF
TRBV10-3,TRBJ2-1,CAIKDQSEFYNEQFF
TRBV7-9,TRBJ2-5,CASSLGTSDYQETQYF
TRBV6-5,TRBJ2-1,CASSLGLAGAKNEQFF
TRBV27,TRBJ2-7,CASSSYRELYEQYF
TRBV12-3/TRBV12-4,TRBJ2-3,CASSLAKVGTDTQYF
TRBV29-1,TRBJ2-7,CSVVRLLAGAGEQYF
TRBV23-1,TRBJ2-7,CASSQGQGSRHQYF
TRBV2,TRBJ1-2,CASSEVLGRVPYGYTF
TRBV21-1,TRBJ1-2,CASSERGADYGYTF